These 30 T cell receptor beta chains share one sample of origin, sequenced in a study of blood T cells in healthy people across ages. A J-beta primer mix and a sample-barcoded 5' primer were used in a second PCR of about 7 to 11 cycles. TCRdb reanalysed the 5' RACE reads using MiXCR and keeps one entry per CDR3 protein. The table includes more than 700,000 distinct CDR3 sequences, approximately 55% detected once. The source material was blood. These TCRs come from a man older than 75 in good health.

The J gene is TRBJ2-1, the V gene TRBV3-1, with D unresolved. The CDR3 extends over 14 amino acids. Trimming stripped 6 bases from V and 0 bases from J, with 9 bases between. Germline V gives CDR1 LGHDT, CDR2 YNNKEL (reference sequence). In DNA, the CDR3 is TGTGCCAGCAGTCCCAGGAGCTCCTACAATGAGCAGTTCTTC. It translates to CASSPRSSYNEQFF.

The CDR3 sequence is CASSPPGKGETQYF. The CDR3 DNA reads TGTGCCAGCAGTCCCCCCGGGAAAGGCGAGACCCAGTACTTC. The gene calls are TRBV12-3 or TRBV12-4 and TRBJ2-5; D perhaps matches TRBD2 (5 bases). Deletions cut 5 bases from V and 5 bases from J, with 15 bases between. This CDR3 contains 14 residues.

As to this clonotype: A junction boundary mismatches the germline segment, possibly from a read error. The V and J genes are TRBV2 and TRBJ2-1; 10 nucleotides agree with TRBD2. Per germline, CDR1 SNHLY and CDR2 FYNNEI. This CDR3 comprises 15 residues. The CDR3 bases are TGTGCCGGCAGCAGAGCGGGAGGGTCCTACAATGAGCAGTTCTTC. As protein: CAGSRAGGSYNEQFF.

In its sample, this clonotype was seen a few times. The chain has TRBV6-2 or TRBV6-3 and TRBJ2-1, with D hard to call. The CDR3 consists of 12 residues. V gave up 5 bases and J gave up 7 bases, with 9 bases separating them. Germline assignment: CDR1 MNHEY and CDR2 SVGEGT. The CDR3 region is CASSPPVNEQFF. The DNA for the CDR3 is TGTGCCAGCAGTCCCCCGGTGAATGAGCAGTTCTTC.

V and J are TRBV20-1 and TRBJ1-3; a weak D match, TRBD1 (5 bases). The CDR3 has 12 amino acids. Looked up from germline, CDR1 is DFQATT and CDR2 is SNEGSKA (reference sequence). Trimming removed 5 bases at V and 4 bases at J, with 9 bases between. DNA for the CDR3: TGCAGTGCTTCCAACAGGGGAAACACCATATATTTT. As protein: CSASNRGNTIYF.

The table lists this clonotype with a few counts. The rearrangement links TRBV20-1 to TRBJ2-1, with 8 bases that match TRBD1. The CDR3 is made up of 20 amino acids. CDR1 DFQATT and CDR2 SNEGSKA come from the germline V gene (reference sequence). After removal of 0 bases from V and 6 bases from J, the junction contained 22 bases not matched to a gene. The CDR3 DNA reads as TGCAGTGCTAGAGATCTCTCACATCAGGGGGCGAGGCCGCGTTTCAATGAGCAGTTCTTC. Encoded protein: CSARDLSHQGARPRFNEQFF.

The J gene is TRBJ2-4, the V gene TRBV19; 9 bases are shared with TRBD1. Gene TRBJ2-7 matches the end of the DNA better, so the J call may be wrong. This CDR3 contains 15 residues. CDR1 LNHDA and CDR2 SQIVND come from the germline V gene (reference sequence). CDR3 amino acids: CASSIADRGTYEQYF. Written as DNA, the CDR3 is TGTGCCAGTAGTATAGCGGACAGGGGAACCTACGAGCAGTACTTC.

This clonotype was found a few times. V usage is TRBV7-2 and J usage is TRBJ2-3, with 12 bases matching TRBD2. This CDR3 is built from 16 residues. After removal of 4 bases from V and 6 bases from J, the junction contained 8 bases not matched to a gene. Germline CDR1 reads SGHTA; CDR2 reads FQGNSA. CDR3 residues: CASSSSTSGRSDTQYF. CDR3 bases: TGTGCCAGCAGCTCCTCGACTAGCGGGAGATCTGATACGCAGTATTTT.

The rearrangement uses TRBV4-1 and TRBJ2-1; 13 positions match TRBD2. The germline V gene encodes CDR1 MGHRA and CDR2 YSYEKL. CDR3 length equals 17 residues. Trimming removed 2 bases from V and 1 base from J; junction bases left unmatched: 2. This CDR3 reads CASSQRLAGGSYNEQFF. In DNA, the CDR3 is TGCGCCAGCAGCCAAAGACTAGCGGGAGGATCCTACAATGAGCAGTTCTTC.

The J gene is TRBJ2-1, the V gene TRBV5-1; D assignment may be TRBD1 or TRBD2 (5 bases each). The CDR3 extends over 15 amino acids. Germline assignment: CDR1 SGHRS and CDR2 YFSETQ. V lost 4 bases to trimming and J lost 4 bases, with 15 bases between them. The CDR3 region is CASSPRGEPYNEQFF. The CDR3 DNA is TGCGCCAGCAGCCCCCGAGGGGAGCCATACAATGAGCAGTTCTTC.

This chain links TRBV7-3 with TRBJ2-1; D is ambiguous. In germline, CDR1 is SGHTA, CDR2 FQGTGA. This CDR3 comprises 13 residues. V was shortened by 5 bases and J by 13 bases, with 18 bases between the two germline ends. The CDR3 region is CASSPTALGHQFF. CDR3 in DNA: TGTGCCAGCAGCCCCACTGCGTTGGGCCATCAGTTCTTC.

The rearrangement links TRBV6-2 or TRBV6-3 to TRBJ2-2; D unresolved. Deletions cut 5 bases from V and 1 base from J, with 8 bases between. Germline CDR1 and CDR2: MNHEY and SVGEGT. The CDR3 contains 14 residues. The CDR3, as DNA: TGTGCCAGCAGTGCTGAGCGGAACACCGGGGAGCTGTTTTTT. Translated: CASSAERNTGELFF.

This clonotype was detected only a few times. The rearrangement uses TRBV6-1 and TRBJ2-4, with 14 nucleotides matching TRBD2. This CDR3 has 20 residues. Germline lookup yields CDR1 MNHNS and CDR2 SASEGT. The ends lost 5 bases at V and 1 base at J; junction bases unmatched: 13. The CDR3 loop is CASSRRPGLAGATAKNIQYF. CDR3 DNA: TGTGCCAGCAGTCGGCGCCCGGGACTAGCGGGAGCGACGGCCAAAAACATTCAGTACTTC.

This chain links TRBV12-3 or TRBV12-4 with TRBJ2-4, with D tentatively TRBD2 (6 bases). Near its end, the DNA agrees better with TRBJ2-7, so the J call may be wrong. The CDR3 has 13 residues. The chain's CDR3 is CASSSGLRYEQYF. DNA of the CDR3: TGTGCCAGCAGTTCGGGACTTAGATACGAGCAGTACTTC.

This clonotype was seen only a few times. This chain links TRBV25-1 with TRBJ2-5, with TRBD2 matching 9 bases. Germline CDR1 and CDR2: MGHDK and SYGVNS. Unmatched junction bases numbered 10, after V lost 3 bases and J lost 5 bases. The CDR3 runs 16 residues. This CDR3 reads CASSEEAGGLGETQYF. Here the CDR3 DNA reads TGTGCCAGCAGTGAGGAAGCGGGAGGTCTGGGGGAGACCCAGTACTTC.

This clonotype turned up a few times. The V and J genes are TRBV20-1 and TRBJ2-1; TRBD2 aligns across 10 bases. V was clipped by 3 bases and J by 9 bases; unmatched bases: 2. The CDR3 covers 12 residues. Germline V gives CDR1 DFQATT, CDR2 SNEGSKA (reference sequence). The CDR3 region has the DNA TGCAGTGCTAGCGGGACTAGCGTTGAGCAGTTCTTC. Amino acids: CSASGTSVEQFF.

The rearrangement joins TRBV7-8 to TRBJ2-5; TRBD1 matches 9 bases. CDR3 size: 17 residues. Germline-derived CDR1 and CDR2 are SGHVS and FQNEAQ. J gave up 1 base and V 2 bases, and 8 bases lay outside the gene matches. The CDR3: CASSLLGQGPGQETQYF. The CDR3 region has the DNA TGTGCCAGCAGCTTACTAGGACAGGGGCCAGGCCAAGAGACCCAGTACTTC. Variable domain in full (rest from reference TRBV7-8 and TRBJ2-5): GAGVSQSPRYKVAKRGQDVALRCDPISGHVSLFWYQQALGQGPEFLTYFQNEAQLDKSGLPSDRFFAERPEGSVSTLKIQRTQQEDSAVYLCASSLLGQGPGQETQYFGPGTRLLVL.

The V and J genes are TRBV6-6 and TRBJ2-7; 8 nucleotides match TRBD2. V lost 8 bases and J lost 7; bases outside the gene matches: 10. This CDR3 contains 13 residues. Per the germline V gene, CDR1 is MNHNY and CDR2 is SVGAGI (reference sequence). CDR3 loop: CASLGAGAGEQYF. Written as DNA, the CDR3 is TGTGCCAGCCTTGGAGCGGGAGCAGGAGAGCAGTACTTC.

This clonotype was seen more than once but under ten times. The genes are TRBV12-3 or TRBV12-4 and TRBJ1-5; D is possibly TRBD1 (6 bases). The V and J ends lost 6 bases and 8 bases respectively, with 17 bases between them. The CDR3 covers 14 residues. The DNA for the CDR3 is TGTGCCAGCAGCCGCGCGAGGGGGTCTGAGCCCCAGCATTTT. Its translation: CASSRARGSEPQHF.

This clonotype was seen a handful of times. The chain combines TRBV20-1 with TRBJ2-5; possibly TRBD2 for D (9 bases). V was clipped by 2 bases and J by 0 bases, with 19 bases between them. The CDR3 length is 17 residues. The germline gives CDR1 DFQATT, CDR2 SNEGSKA (reference sequence). For the CDR3, the DNA is TGCAGTGCTAGATCGGACAGGGCTAGCGGGGACCAAGAGACCCAGTACTTC. Translation: CSARSDRASGDQETQYF.

This clonotype was counted at least ten times. V and J are TRBV11-3 and TRBJ2-3; D may be TRBD2 (6 bases). Germline V gene data show CDR1 as SGHNT and CDR2 as YENEEA. The CDR3 has 14 residues. V lost 1 base and J 7 bases, leaving 12 bases between the germline ends. The CDR3 sequence is CASSLGGGDNTQYF. In nucleotides, the CDR3 is TGTGCCAGCAGCTTAGGGGGAGGAGATAATACGCAGTATTTT.

This clonotype has more than one count but fewer than ten. The chain is built from TRBV5-1 and TRBJ2-1; D gene unclear. Deletions cut 0 bases from V and 9 bases from J, with 16 bases between. The germline gives CDR1 SGHRS, CDR2 YFSETQ. The CDR3 is made up of 15 amino acids. The CDR3 bases are TGCGCCAGCAGCTTGGGGTTAAGGAAGTCTGGTGAGCAGTTCTTC. Residues: CASSLGLRKSGEQFF.

This chain links TRBV2 with TRBJ2-7; 10 positions agree with TRBD2. Germline loops: CDR1 SNHLY, CDR2 FYNNEI. The CDR3 length is 18 residues. With 6 bases clipped from V and 1 base from J, the junction kept 15 bases outside the gene matches. CDR3 protein: CASRGTSASGRASYEQYF. CDR3 nucleotide sequence: TGTGCCAGCAGGGGGACTAGCGCCTCGGGCAGGGCTTCCTACGAGCAGTACTTC.

The genes are TRBV3-1 and TRBJ2-5; 8 bases map to TRBD2. Germline V gene lookup returns CDR1 LGHDT and CDR2 YNNKEL (reference sequence). The ends lost 1 base at V and 6 bases at J; junction bases unmatched: 7. This CDR3 is built from 15 residues. CDR3 bases: TGTGCCAGCAGCCAAGTCTCTAGCGGGTGGAAGACCCAGTACTTC. Its protein product is CASSQVSSGWKTQYF.

The CDR3 bases are TGTGCCAGCAGCGATGTAGCGGGGAGGGCCTACAATGAGCAGTTCTTC. Translation: CASSDVAGRAYNEQFF. The V gene is TRBV7-2, the J gene TRBJ2-1; 8 nucleotides agree with TRBD2. This CDR3 is built from 16 residues. Per germline, CDR1 SGHTA and CDR2 FQGNSA. The V and J ends lost 5 bases and 2 bases, in that order; junction bases with no gene match: 8. The variable domain in full, completed from reference TRBV7-2 and TRBJ2-1, reads GAGVSQSPSNKVTEKGKDVELRCDPISGHTALYWYRQSLGQGLEFLIYFQGNSAPDKSGLPSDRFSAERTGGSVSTLTIQRTQQEDSAVYLCASSDVAGRAYNEQFFGPGTRLTVL.

There are many counts of this clonotype. The chain is built from TRBV20-1 and TRBJ2-7, with TRBD1 matching over 11 bases. V shed 3 bases, J shed 2 bases, and the junction held 12 bases outside the gene matches. Germline lookup yields CDR1 DFQATT and CDR2 SNEGSKA (reference sequence). The CDR3 sequence is 17 residues long. For the CDR3, the DNA is TGCAGTGCTAGCGGACAGGGGGCAGTCAGGTACCCCTACGAGCAGTACTTC. This gives the protein CSASGQGAVRYPYEQYF.

J is TRBJ2-1 and V is TRBV12-3 or TRBV12-4; 7 bases align to TRBD1. V was pared by 5 bases and J by 3 bases, with 4 bases of the junction left unmatched. The CDR3 runs to 14 residues. This CDR3 reads CASSEDRRYNEQFF. The CDR3, as DNA: TGTGCCAGCAGTGAGGACAGGCGCTACAATGAGCAGTTCTTC.

This clonotype was seen only once. The J gene is TRBJ2-5, the V gene TRBV29-1, with TRBD1 as a possible D gene (7 bases). The J call may not be correct, given that the DNA end is closer to TRBJ2-7. The CDR3 runs to 15 residues. Germline CDR1 is SQVTM and CDR2 is ANQGSEA. For the CDR3, the DNA is TGCAGCGTTGGTGCAGGGGGAGGCCAGACCTACGAGCAGTACTTC. Its protein is CSVGAGGGQTYEQYF.

The sample holds one count of this clonotype. The V gene is TRBV5-1, the J gene TRBJ2-7; TRBD2 matches at 12 bases. CDR1 and CDR2 from the germline V gene are SGHRS and YFSETQ. V lost 6 bases to trimming and J lost 6 bases; unmatched junction nucleotides: 10. CDR3 size: 15 residues. The CDR3 sequence: CASKRLAGESGEQYF. The DNA for the CDR3 is TGCGCCAGCAAAAGACTAGCGGGAGAATCTGGCGAGCAGTACTTC.

This clonotype was recorded a few times. The chain uses TRBV5-1 and TRBJ2-5; TRBD2 aligns across 10 bases. The DNA end lines up better with TRBJ2-7; the J call may be wrong. This CDR3 is 18 amino acids long. Per germline, CDR1 SGHRS and CDR2 YFSETQ. The CDR3 region is CASSLAPAGGPRLNEQYF. CDR3 sequence (DNA): TGCGCCAGCAGCTTGGCCCCAGCGGGAGGGCCCCGCCTAAACGAGCAGTACTTC.